Listed here are 23 T cell receptor beta chains from one sample, sequenced in a study of T cells after yellow fever vaccination. TCRdb itself ran the 5' RACE reads through MiXCR, one entry per CDR3 protein. Of about 350,000 distinct CDR3 sequences in the sample, roughly 3.9% are singletons; the top ten hold about 26%. Sequencing was performed on PBMCs, taken 5 days after the yellow fever booster vaccination. These receptors all stem from a man aged 18 to 29 who received the YFV17D yellow fever vaccine.

This clonotype was detected only a few times. Here the CDR3 DNA reads TGTGCCAGCTACAGGGGTCCCGAAGCTTTCTTT. Translating gives CASYRGPEAFF. This sequence joins TRBV21-1 and TRBJ1-1; the D call in the table, TRBD1, was not verified against the DNA. TRBV21-1 constitutes a pseudogene. The CDR3 has 11 amino acids.

Only a few counts were recorded for this clonotype. The rearrangement joins TRBV4-3 to TRBJ1-4; D is undetermined. Deletions cut 3 bases from V and 10 bases from J, with 12 bases between. The CDR3 is made up of 13 amino acids. From germline, CDR1 is LGHNA and CDR2 YSLEER. For the CDR3, the DNA is TGCGCCAGCAGCCAGGCCGACTCGGGAAAACTGTTTTTT. It codes for CASSQADSGKLFF.

This CDR3 reads CASSPGLAGGGTDTQYF. In DNA, the CDR3 is TGTGCCAGCAGTCCGGGACTAGCGGGGGGAGGCACAGATACGCAGTATTTT. The chain combines TRBV12-3 or TRBV12-4 with TRBJ2-3, with 15 positions matching TRBD2. This CDR3 comprises 17 residues. V was clipped by 5 bases and J by 1 base; unmatched bases: 4.

This chain uses TRBV16 with TRBJ1-5; D not resolved. The V and J ends lost 5 bases and 0 bases respectively, with 11 bases between them. There are 15 residues in the CDR3. CDR1 and CDR2 (germline): KGHSY, FQNENV. CDR3 in DNA: TGTGCCAGCAGCTATCCACGGCATAGCAATCAGCCCCAGCATTTT. This gives the protein CASSYPRHSNQPQHF.

This clonotype has just a few counts. The chain links TRBV7-7 to TRBJ2-5; D might be TRBD1 or TRBD2, each matching 5 bases. The CDR3 contains 15 residues. Per germline, CDR1 SSHAT and CDR2 FNYEAQ (reference sequence). The V end lost 4 bases, the J end lost 4 bases, and 16 bases lay between the germline ends. Here the CDR3 reads CASSSRDGWGETQYF. The CDR3 bases are TGTGCCAGCAGCTCAAGGGACGGATGGGGAGAGACCCAGTACTTC.

There are many counts of this clonotype. The chain recombines TRBV9 with TRBJ1-2, with D tentatively TRBD1 (6 bases). Trimming stripped 3 bases from V and 0 bases from J, with 12 bases between. The CDR3 totals 15 residues. Germline CDR1 SGDLS, CDR2 YYNGEE. CDR3 sequence reads: CASSAGHLTNYGYTF. The CDR3 nucleotides read TGTGCCAGCAGCGCGGGACACCTCACTAACTATGGCTACACCTTC.

Turning to this clonotype: At one of its ends the junction is not consistent with the germline gene, which may arise from a read error. The genes are TRBV5-6 and TRBJ2-2, with 8 bases fitting TRBD1. Germline V gives CDR1 SGHDT, CDR2 YYEEEE. The CDR3 extends over 16 amino acids. CDR3 sequence (DNA): TGTGCCAGCAGTTTGGCGGACAGGGTGAACACCGGGGAGCTGTTTTTT. It yields the protein CASSLADRVNTGELFF. Full variable domain (outside the CDR3, taken from reference TRBV5-6 and TRBJ2-2): DAGVTQSPTHLIKTRGQQVTLRCSPKSGHDTVSWYQQALGQGPQFIFQYYEEEERQRGNFPDRFSGHQFPNYSSELNVNALLLGDSALYLCASSLADRVNTGELFFGEGSRLTVL.

The chain links TRBV2 to TRBJ2-5; the match to TRBD2 covers 8 bases. There are 15 residues in the CDR3. The V gene end was trimmed by 6 bases and the J gene end by 1 base; junction bases not matched to a gene: 7. From germline, CDR1 is SNHLY and CDR2 FYNNEI. The CDR3 reads CASSPNGGGQETQYF. The CDR3 region has the DNA TGTGCCAGCAGCCCGAACGGGGGGGGCCAAGAGACCCAGTACTTC.

The sample holds many counts of this clonotype. The V call is TRBV9, the J call TRBJ1-1; no clear D. The V end lost 4 bases, the J end lost 3 bases, and 10 bases lay between the germline ends. This CDR3 comprises 13 residues. Germline V gene lookup returns CDR1 SGDLS and CDR2 YYNGEE. CDR3 DNA: TGTGCCAGCAGCCTCCGGCCGCACACTGAAGCTTTCTTT. Encoded protein: CASSLRPHTEAFF.

There are a few counts of this clonotype. The CDR3 loop is CSARDPNSNQPQHF. The CDR3 DNA follows: TGCAGTGCTAGAGATCCCAACAGCAATCAGCCCCAGCATTTT. V gene TRBV20-1 combines with J gene TRBJ1-5; D not certain. There are 14 residues in the CDR3. Germline CDR1 is DFQATT and CDR2 is SNEGSKA (reference sequence). Trimming cost V 0 bases and J 1 base, with 7 bases left between them.

The chain has TRBV5-1 and TRBJ2-5; maybe TRBD2 (6 bases). V was clipped by 0 bases and J by 4 bases, with 19 bases between them. The CDR3 spans 17 residues. Per the germline V gene, CDR1 is SGHRS and CDR2 is YFSETQ. CDR3 sequence reads: CASSLVVGGRNRETQYF. The CDR3 region has the DNA TGCGCCAGCAGCTTGGTTGTTGGAGGGAGGAATAGAGAGACCCAGTACTTC.

With regard to this clonotype: One end of the junction fails to match germline, which may point to a read error. This chain uses TRBV5-1 with TRBJ2-3, with D perhaps TRBD1 (7 bases). Germline V CDR1 and CDR2: SGHRS, YFSETQ. The length of the CDR3 is 15 residues. The CDR3 bases are TGCGCCAGCAGATTGGAGGGGGCTGAGGTAGATACGCAGTATTTT. Translating gives CASRLEGAEVDTQYF.

V gene TRBV11-2 combines with J gene TRBJ1-4; D uncertain. Trimming left V 5 bases short and J 8 bases short, with 12 bases between. The CDR3 runs 13 residues. Per germline, CDR1 SGHAT and CDR2 FQNNGV. CDR3 nucleotides: TGTGCCAGCAGCCAGTCTTCATCCGAAAAACTGTTTTTT. This codes for CASSQSSSEKLFF.

This chain uses TRBV12-3 or TRBV12-4 with TRBJ2-3; no definite D call. The V end lost 6 bases, the J end lost 3 bases, and 13 bases lay between the germline ends. The CDR3 is 14 residues long. For the CDR3, the DNA is TGTGCCAGCAGCAAAAGGGTTGTGACAGATACGCAGTATTTT. Translation gives CASSKRVVTDTQYF.

This clonotype was seen a handful of times. A read error may produce the germline difference seen at one junction end. V is TRBV20-1 and J is TRBJ1-2, with D possibly being TRBD1 (5 bases). Germline CDR1 reads DFQATT; CDR2 reads SNEGSKA (reference sequence). The CDR3 is 13 amino acids. This chain's CDR3 is CSARGRGPYGYTF. In DNA, the CDR3 is TGCAGTGCCAGAGGACGGGGACCCTATGGCTACACCTTC.

For this clonotype: The junction and the germline gene differ at one end; a read error may be behind it. The J gene is TRBJ1-1, the V gene TRBV7-6; 8 bases line up with TRBD1. CDR3 length: 14 amino acids. CDR1 SGHVS and CDR2 FNYEAQ come from the germline V gene. The DNA of the CDR3 is TGTGCCAGCAGCCTAGCCCCAGGGGGCCCTGAAGCTTTCTTT. It yields the protein CASSLAPGGPEAFF. The full variable domain, rest sourced from reference TRBV7-6 and TRBJ1-1, is GAGVSQSPRYKVTKRGQDVALRCDPISGHVSLYWYRQALGQGPEFLTYFNYEAQQDKSGLPNDRFSAERPEGSISTLTIQRTEQRDSAMYRCASSLAPGGPEAFFGQGTRLTVV.

This clonotype came up many times. The chain couples TRBV6-5 to TRBJ1-2, with TRBD1 as a possible D gene (6 bases). There are 13 residues in the CDR3. V lost 6 bases and J lost 7, with 15 bases in between. Germline CDR1 is MNHEY and CDR2 is SVGAGI. CDR3 protein: CASSLGQVGGYTF. CDR3 bases: TGTGCCAGCAGCCTGGGACAAGTAGGTGGCTACACCTTC.

This clonotype was seen many times. The chain joins TRBV7-9 to TRBJ1-1; 9 nucleotides agree with TRBD1. The length of the CDR3 is 14 residues. Germline assignment: CDR1 SEHNR and CDR2 FQNEAQ (reference sequence). The trim removed 4 bases at V and 8 bases at J, leaving 8 bases unmatched. The CDR3 DNA reads as TGTGCCAGCAGCTGGCCAACAGGGGGCCTCGAAGCTTTCTTT. Residues: CASSWPTGGLEAFF.

This clonotype showed up just a few times. The gene calls are TRBV4-2 and TRBJ2-1, with D unresolved. The V end lost 2 bases, the J end lost 3 bases, and 5 bases lay between the germline ends. The CDR3 loop spans 13 amino acids. The germline gives CDR1 LGHNA, CDR2 YNFKEQ. This CDR3 reads CASSQRIYNEQFF. DNA for the CDR3: TGTGCCAGCAGCCAACGAATCTACAATGAGCAGTTCTTC.

This clonotype showed up many times. The chain recombines TRBV5-1 with TRBJ2-7, with 8 bases matching TRBD1. The V and J ends lost 0 bases and 6 bases, in that order; junction bases with no gene match: 8. The CDR3 is 15 residues long. Looked up from germline, CDR1 is SGHRS and CDR2 is YFSETQ. CDR3: CASSLGGQGALEQYF. DNA of the CDR3: TGCGCCAGCAGCTTGGGGGGGCAGGGGGCCCTCGAGCAGTACTTC. The whole variable domain, filled in from reference TRBV5-1 and TRBJ2-7, reads KAGVTQTPRYLIKTRGQQVTLSCSPISGHRSVSWYQQTPGQGLQFLFEYFSETQRNKGNFPGRFSGRQFSNSRSEMNVSTLELGDSALYLCASSLGGQGALEQYFGPGTRLTVT.

This clonotype was counted only a few times. V gene TRBV4-1 combines with J gene TRBJ2-3; D perhaps matches TRBD1 (5 bases). Germline assignment: CDR1 MGHRA and CDR2 YSYEKL. V lost 3 bases to trimming and J lost 2 bases, with 9 bases between them. The CDR3 runs 14 residues. The CDR3: CASSQRQFTDTQYF. DNA for the CDR3: TGCGCCAGCAGCCAGCGACAGTTCACAGATACGCAGTATTTT.

This chain links TRBV20-1 with TRBJ1-1, with D possibly matching TRBD1 (6 bases). This CDR3 is 16 amino acids long. Germline V gene data show CDR1 as DFQATT and CDR2 as SNEGSKA (reference sequence). With 6 bases removed from V and 0 bases from J, the gap between germline ends came to 20 bases. As DNA, the CDR3 is TGCAGTGCAACACACGGGGGGGCAGGGATGAACACTGAAGCTTTCTTT. Translating it yields CSATHGGAGMNTEAFF.

This clonotype came up a few times. The rearrangement links TRBV12-3 or TRBV12-4 to TRBJ2-5; D call uncertain. The ends were cut back, 2 bases at V and 0 bases at J, with 13 bases in the middle. The CDR3 sequence is 16 residues long. The CDR3 DNA is TGTGCCAGCAGTTTATACCGCTCAAGGTACCAAGAGACCCAGTACTTC. Its protein product is CASSLYRSRYQETQYF.